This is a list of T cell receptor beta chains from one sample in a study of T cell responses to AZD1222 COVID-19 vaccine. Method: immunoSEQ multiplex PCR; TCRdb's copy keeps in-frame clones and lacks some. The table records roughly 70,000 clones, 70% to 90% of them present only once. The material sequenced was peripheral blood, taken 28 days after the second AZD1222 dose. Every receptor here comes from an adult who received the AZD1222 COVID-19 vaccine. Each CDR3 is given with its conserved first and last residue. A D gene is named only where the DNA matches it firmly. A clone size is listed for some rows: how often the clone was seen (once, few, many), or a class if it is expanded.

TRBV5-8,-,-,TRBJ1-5,CASSLEAATHSNQPQHF,TGTGCCAGCAGCTTGGAGGCAGCAACTCATAGCAATCAGCCCCAGCATTTT
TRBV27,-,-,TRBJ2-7,CASRHWGGNSYEQYF,TGTGCCAGCAGACACTGGGGAGGAAACTCCTACGAGCAGTACTTC
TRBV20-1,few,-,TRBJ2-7,CSASGQSYEQYF,TGCAGTGCTAGTGGCCAGTCCTACGAGCAGTACTTC
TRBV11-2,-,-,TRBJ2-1,CASSLRGGLVNEQFF,TGTGCCAGCAGCTTAAGAGGGGGGTTGGTCAATGAGCAGTTCTTC
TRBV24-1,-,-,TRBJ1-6,CATSDPQSSYNSPLHF,TGTGCCACCAGTGACCCTCAGAGCTCCTATAATTCACCCCTCCACTTT
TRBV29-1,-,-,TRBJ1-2,CSVRDSDGYTF,TGCAGCGTGAGGGATAGTGATGGCTACACCTTC
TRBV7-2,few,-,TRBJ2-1,CASSPRAVGAPVF,TGTGCCAGCAGCCCACGGGCGGTAGGTGCACCGGTCTTC
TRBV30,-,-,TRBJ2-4,CAWSPTPNIQYF,TGTGCCTGGAGTCCTACACCCAACATTCAGTACTTC
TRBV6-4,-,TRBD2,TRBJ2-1,CASSEREGSYNEQFF,TGTGCCAGCAGTGAACGGGAGGGTTCCTACAATGAGCAGTTCTTC
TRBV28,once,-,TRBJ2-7,CASSLARSSYEQYF,TGTGCCAGCAGTTTAGCGAGAAGCTCCTACGAGCAGTACTTC